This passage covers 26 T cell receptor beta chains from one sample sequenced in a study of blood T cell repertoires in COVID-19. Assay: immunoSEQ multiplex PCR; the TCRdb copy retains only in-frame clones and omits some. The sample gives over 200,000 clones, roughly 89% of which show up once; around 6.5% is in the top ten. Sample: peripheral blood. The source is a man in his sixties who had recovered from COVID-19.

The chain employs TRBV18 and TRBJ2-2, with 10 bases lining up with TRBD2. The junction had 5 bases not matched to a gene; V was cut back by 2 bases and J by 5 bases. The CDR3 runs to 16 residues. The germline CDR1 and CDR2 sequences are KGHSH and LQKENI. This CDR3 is CASSPRLAGETGELFF. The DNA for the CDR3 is TGTGCCAGCTCACCAAGGCTAGCGGGGGAGACCGGGGAGCTGTTTTTT.

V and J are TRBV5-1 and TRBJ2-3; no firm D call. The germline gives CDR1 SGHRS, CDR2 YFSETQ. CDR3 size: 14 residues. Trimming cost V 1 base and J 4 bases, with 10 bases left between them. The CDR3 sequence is CASSLTVAPDTQYF. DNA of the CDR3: TGCGCCAGCAGCTTGACAGTGGCCCCAGATACGCAGTATTTT. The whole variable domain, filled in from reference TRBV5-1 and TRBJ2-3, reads KAGVTQTPRYLIKTRGQQVTLSCSPISGHRSVSWYQQTPGQGLQFLFEYFSETQRNKGNFPGRFSGRQFSNSRSEMNVSTLELGDSALYLCASSLTVAPDTQYFGPGTRLTVL.

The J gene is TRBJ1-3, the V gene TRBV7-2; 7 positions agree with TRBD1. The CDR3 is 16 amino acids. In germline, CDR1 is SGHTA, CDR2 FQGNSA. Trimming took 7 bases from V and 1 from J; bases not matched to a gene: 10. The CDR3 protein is CASNLAGTASGNTIYF. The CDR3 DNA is TGTGCCAGCAACTTGGCCGGGACAGCGTCTGGAAACACCATATATTTT.

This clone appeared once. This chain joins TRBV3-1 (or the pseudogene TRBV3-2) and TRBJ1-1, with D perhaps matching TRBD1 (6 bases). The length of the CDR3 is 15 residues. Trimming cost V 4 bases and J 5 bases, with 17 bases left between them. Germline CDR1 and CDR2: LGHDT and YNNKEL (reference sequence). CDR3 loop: CASSLQQGRWTEAFF. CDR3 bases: TGTGCCAGCAGCCTGCAACAGGGAAGGTGGACTGAAGCTTTCTTT.

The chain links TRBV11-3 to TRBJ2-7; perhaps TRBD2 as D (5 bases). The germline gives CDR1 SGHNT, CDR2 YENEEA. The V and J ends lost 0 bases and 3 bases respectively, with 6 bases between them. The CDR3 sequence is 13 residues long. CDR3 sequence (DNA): TGTGCCAGCAGCTTAGATCGGGACTACGAGCAGTACTTC. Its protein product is CASSLDRDYEQYF.

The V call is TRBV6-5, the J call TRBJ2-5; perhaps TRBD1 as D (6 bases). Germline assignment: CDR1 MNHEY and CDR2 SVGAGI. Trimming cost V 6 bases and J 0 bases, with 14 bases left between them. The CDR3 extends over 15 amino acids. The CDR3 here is CASRRLQGHQETQYF. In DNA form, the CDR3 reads TGTGCCAGCAGAAGATTACAGGGACACCAAGAGACCCAGTACTTC.

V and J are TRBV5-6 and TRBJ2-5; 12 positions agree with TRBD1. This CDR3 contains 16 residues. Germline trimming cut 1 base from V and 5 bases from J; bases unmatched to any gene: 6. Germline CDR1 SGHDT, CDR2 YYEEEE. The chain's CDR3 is CASSLPPGQGAETQYF. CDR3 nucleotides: TGTGCCAGCAGCTTGCCTCCGGGACAGGGGGCGGAGACCCAGTACTTC.

CDR3 sequence: CASSLTDGRLRDEQYF. CDR3 nucleotide sequence: TGTGCCAGCAGCTTGACGGACGGGAGGTTGAGGGACGAGCAGTACTTC. The chain employs TRBV9 and TRBJ2-7; TRBD2 agrees at 7 bases. This CDR3 is built from 16 residues. The J segment lost 5 bases and the V segment lost 4 bases, leaving 15 bases of the junction unmatched. Germline V gene data show CDR1 as SGDLS and CDR2 as YYNGEE.

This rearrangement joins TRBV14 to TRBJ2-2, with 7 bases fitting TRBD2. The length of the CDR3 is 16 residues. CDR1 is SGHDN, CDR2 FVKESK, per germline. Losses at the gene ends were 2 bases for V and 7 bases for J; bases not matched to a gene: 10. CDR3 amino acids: CASSQFGGSGVGELFF. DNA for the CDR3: TGTGCCAGCAGCCAATTCGGCGGGAGCGGAGTCGGGGAGCTGTTTTTT.

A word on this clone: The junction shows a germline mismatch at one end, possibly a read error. CDR3 in DNA: TGTGCCAGCAGTCGAGCGGGGGCCCGTGTTTTTGACTTC. This encodes CASSRAGARVFDF. The chain joins TRBV2 to TRBJ2-5; TRBD2 matches 8 bases. CDR1 and CDR2 from the germline V gene are SNHLY and FYNNEI. The CDR3 contains 13 residues.

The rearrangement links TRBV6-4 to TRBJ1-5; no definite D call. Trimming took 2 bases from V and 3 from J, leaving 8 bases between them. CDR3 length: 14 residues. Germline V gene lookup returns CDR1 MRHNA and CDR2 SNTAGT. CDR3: CASSDVGSNQPQHF. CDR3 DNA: TGTGCCAGCAGTGACGTCGGTTCCAATCAGCCCCAGCATTTT.

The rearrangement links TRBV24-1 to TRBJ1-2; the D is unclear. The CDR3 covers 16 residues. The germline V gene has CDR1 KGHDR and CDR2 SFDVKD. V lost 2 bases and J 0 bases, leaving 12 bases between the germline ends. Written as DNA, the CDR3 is TGTGCCACCAGTGATTCGGCGGCAGTTCCTAACTATGGCTACACCTTC. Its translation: CATSDSAAVPNYGYTF.

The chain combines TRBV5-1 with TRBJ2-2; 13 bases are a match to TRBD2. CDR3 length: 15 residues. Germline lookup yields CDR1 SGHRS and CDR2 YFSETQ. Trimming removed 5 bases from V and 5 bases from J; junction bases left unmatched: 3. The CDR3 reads CASSGLAGVTGELFF. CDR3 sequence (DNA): TGCGCCAGCAGTGGACTAGCGGGGGTGACCGGGGAGCTGTTTTTT. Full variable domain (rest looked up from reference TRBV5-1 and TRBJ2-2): KAGVTQTPRYLIKTRGQQVTLSCSPISGHRSVSWYQQTPGQGLQFLFEYFSETQRNKGNFPGRFSGRQFSNSRSEMNVSTLELGDSALYLCASSGLAGVTGELFFGEGSRLTVL.

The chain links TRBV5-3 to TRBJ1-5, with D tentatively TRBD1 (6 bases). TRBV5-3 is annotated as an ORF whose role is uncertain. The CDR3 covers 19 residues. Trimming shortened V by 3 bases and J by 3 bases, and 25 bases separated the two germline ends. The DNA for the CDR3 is TGTGCCAGAAGCTCCCCCCTCAGGGGTCCAGAGGATCACAATCAGCCCCAGCATTTT. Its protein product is CARSSPLRGPEDHNQPQHF.

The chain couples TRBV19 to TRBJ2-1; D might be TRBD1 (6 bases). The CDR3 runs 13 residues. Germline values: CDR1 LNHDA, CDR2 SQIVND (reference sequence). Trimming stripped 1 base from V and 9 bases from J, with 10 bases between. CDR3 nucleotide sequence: TGTGCCAGTAGTATAGCACAGGGCTCTGAGCAGTTCTTC. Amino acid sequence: CASSIAQGSEQFF.

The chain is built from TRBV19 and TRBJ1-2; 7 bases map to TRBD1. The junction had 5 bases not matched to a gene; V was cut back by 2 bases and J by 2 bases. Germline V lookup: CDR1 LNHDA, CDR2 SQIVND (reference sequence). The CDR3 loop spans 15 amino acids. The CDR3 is CASSIWTGPNYGYTF. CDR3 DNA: TGTGCCAGTAGTATATGGACAGGACCAAACTATGGCTACACCTTC.

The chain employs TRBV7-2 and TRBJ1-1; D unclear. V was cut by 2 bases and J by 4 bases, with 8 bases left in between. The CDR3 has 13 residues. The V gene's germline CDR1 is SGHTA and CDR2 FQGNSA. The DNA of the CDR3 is TGTGCCAGCAGCTTAATAGAAAGCACTGAAGCTTTCTTT. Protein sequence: CASSLIESTEAFF.

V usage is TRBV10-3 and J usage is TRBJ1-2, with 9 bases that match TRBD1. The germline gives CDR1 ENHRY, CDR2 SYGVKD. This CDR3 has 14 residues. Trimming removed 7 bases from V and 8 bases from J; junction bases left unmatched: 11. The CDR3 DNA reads TGTGCCATCAATGGACAGGGGTTATCGTCGGGCTACACCTTC. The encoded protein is CAINGQGLSSGYTF.

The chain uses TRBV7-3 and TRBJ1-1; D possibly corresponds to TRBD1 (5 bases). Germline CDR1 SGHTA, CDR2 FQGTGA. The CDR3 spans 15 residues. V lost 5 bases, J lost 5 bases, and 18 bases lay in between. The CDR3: CASSPGRRGRTEAFF. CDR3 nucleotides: TGTGCCAGCAGCCCGGGACGGCGGGGGAGGACTGAAGCTTTCTTT.

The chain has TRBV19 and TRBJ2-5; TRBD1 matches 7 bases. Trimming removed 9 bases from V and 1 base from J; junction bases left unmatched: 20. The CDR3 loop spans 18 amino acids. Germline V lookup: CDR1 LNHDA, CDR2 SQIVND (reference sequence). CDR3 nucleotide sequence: TGTGCCAGACCCCGGGACAGAAGGGCATTGTGCCTCCAAGAGACCCAGTACTTC. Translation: CARPRDRRALCLQETQYF. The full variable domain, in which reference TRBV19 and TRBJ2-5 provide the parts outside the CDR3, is DGGITQSPKYLFRKEGQNVTLSCEQNLNHDAMYWYRQDPGQGLRLIYYSQIVNDFQKGDIAEGYSVSREKKESFPLTVTSAQKNPTAFYLCARPRDRRALCLQETQYFGPGTRLLVL.

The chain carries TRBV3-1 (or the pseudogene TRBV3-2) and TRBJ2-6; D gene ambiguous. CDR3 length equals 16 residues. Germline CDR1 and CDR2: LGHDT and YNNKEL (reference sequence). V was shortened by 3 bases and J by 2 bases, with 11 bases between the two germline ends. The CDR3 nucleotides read TGTGCCAGCAGCCACATCGGCGCGGCTGGGGCCAACGTCCTGACTTTC. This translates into CASSHIGAAGANVLTF.

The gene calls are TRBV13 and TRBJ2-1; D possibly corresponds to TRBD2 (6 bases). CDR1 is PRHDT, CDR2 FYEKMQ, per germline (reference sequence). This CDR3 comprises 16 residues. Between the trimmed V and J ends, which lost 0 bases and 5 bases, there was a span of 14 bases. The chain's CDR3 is CASSLGLGDSHNEQFF. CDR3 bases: TGTGCCAGCAGCTTAGGCCTGGGGGACTCTCACAATGAGCAGTTCTTC.

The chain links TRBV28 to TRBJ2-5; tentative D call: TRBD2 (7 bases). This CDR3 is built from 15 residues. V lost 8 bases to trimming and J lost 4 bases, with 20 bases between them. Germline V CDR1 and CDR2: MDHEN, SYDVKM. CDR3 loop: CASVQGGSSSETQYF. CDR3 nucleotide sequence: TGTGCCAGCGTACAGGGCGGGAGTAGTTCAGAGACCCAGTACTTC.

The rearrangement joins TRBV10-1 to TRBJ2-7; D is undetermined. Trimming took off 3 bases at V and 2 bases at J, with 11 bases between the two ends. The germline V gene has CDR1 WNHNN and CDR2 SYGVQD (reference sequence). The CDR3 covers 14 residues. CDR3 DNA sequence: TGCGCCAGCAGTGACGAAGAAGCTCCCTACGAGCAGTACTTC. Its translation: CASSDEEAPYEQYF.

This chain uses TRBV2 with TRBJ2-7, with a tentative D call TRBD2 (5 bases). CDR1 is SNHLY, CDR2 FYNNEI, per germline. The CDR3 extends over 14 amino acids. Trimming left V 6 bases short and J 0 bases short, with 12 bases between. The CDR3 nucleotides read TGTGCCAGCAGCTGGAATGAGGGCTCCTACGAGCAGTACTTC. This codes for CASSWNEGSYEQYF.

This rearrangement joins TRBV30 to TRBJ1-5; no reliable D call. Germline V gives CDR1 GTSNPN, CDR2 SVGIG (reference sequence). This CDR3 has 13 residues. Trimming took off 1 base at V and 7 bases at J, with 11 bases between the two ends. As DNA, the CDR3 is TGTGCCTGGAGTGCTGGGCCCGGCCAGCCCCAGCATTTT. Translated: CAWSAGPGQPQHF.